Following are 21 T cell receptor beta chains from one sample sequenced in a study of blood T cell repertoires in COVID-19. This table comes from immunoSEQ multiplex PCR, and its TCRdb copy is limited to in-frame clones, with some not included. The profile shows about 190,000 clones, roughly four fifths of them singletons. Material for sequencing was peripheral blood. The receptors come from a woman in her thirties or forties with acute or convalescent COVID-19.

Worth noting for this clone: The identical CDR3 is also encoded by other nucleotide sequences in the sample. The gene calls are TRBV18 and TRBJ1-4; 8 bases line up with TRBD1. This CDR3 contains 14 residues. Per the germline V gene, CDR1 is KGHSH and CDR2 is LQKENI. Germline trimming cut 3 bases from V and 5 bases from J; bases unmatched to any gene: 2. The CDR3 DNA is TGTGCCAGCTCACCGACAGGGGCGAATGAAAAACTGTTTTTT. Amino acid sequence: CASSPTGANEKLFF.

The chain is built from TRBV27 and TRBJ1-4; D gene uncertain. The length of the CDR3 is 13 residues. CDR1 and CDR2 (germline): MNHEY, SMNVEV (reference sequence). V was clipped by 3 bases and J by 8 bases, with 10 bases between them. DNA for the CDR3: TGTGCCAGCAGTTTTCTCTCGGGGGAAAAACTGTTTTTT. Translated, it gives CASSFLSGEKLFF.

The chain is built from TRBV3-1 (or the pseudogene TRBV3-2) and TRBJ2-2; a weak D match, TRBD2 (5 bases). This CDR3 has 13 amino acids. Per germline, CDR1 LGHDT and CDR2 YNNKEL (reference sequence). The V gene lost 1 base and the J gene lost 9 bases, with 9 bases spanning the gap. This CDR3 reads CASSQGLSRELFF. Here the CDR3 DNA reads TGTGCCAGCAGCCAAGGACTAAGCCGGGAGCTGTTTTTT.

The gene calls are TRBV10-1 and TRBJ2-1; maybe TRBD1 (7 bases). Looked up from germline, CDR1 is WNHNN and CDR2 is SYGVQD (reference sequence). The CDR3 has 17 amino acids. Trimming took off 4 bases at V and 4 bases at J, with 20 bases between the two ends. This CDR3 is CASSVSGGFVGYNEQFF. CDR3 nucleotide sequence: TGCGCCAGCAGTGTATCAGGGGGGTTCGTGGGATACAATGAGCAGTTCTTC.

The chain combines TRBV28 with TRBJ2-1; D remains ambiguous. Germline-derived CDR1 and CDR2 are MDHEN and SYDVKM. The CDR3 is 12 residues long. The germline V and J ends were trimmed by 3 bases and 10 bases, with 10 bases remaining between them. The CDR3 protein is CASSFIDSEQFF. Here the CDR3 DNA reads TGTGCCAGCAGTTTTATAGACTCCGAGCAGTTCTTC.

The rearrangement uses TRBV6-2 or TRBV6-3 and TRBJ2-3, with 8 positions matching TRBD2. Germline CDR1 is MNHEY and CDR2 is SVGEGT. The CDR3 contains 17 residues. V lost 4 bases to trimming and J lost 2 bases; unmatched junction nucleotides: 11. Here the CDR3 reads CASSSLIAGGDTDTQYF. CDR3 bases: TGTGCCAGCAGTTCCCTCATCGCCGGGGGGGACACAGATACGCAGTATTTT.

V is TRBV5-6 and J is TRBJ1-5; TRBD1 aligns across 7 bases. After removal of 2 bases from V and 3 bases from J, the junction contained 8 bases not matched to a gene. The V gene's germline CDR1 is SGHDT and CDR2 YYEEEE. CDR3 length: 16 amino acids. CDR3 nucleotides: TGTGCCAGCAGCTTTCGCCCGGGACAGCCCAATCAGCCCCAGCATTTT. Translation gives CASSFRPGQPNQPQHF.

The chain joins TRBV7-9 to TRBJ2-3; TRBD2 is a possible D gene (6 bases). The CDR3 length is 17 residues. Trimming took off 8 bases at V and 5 bases at J, with 26 bases between the two ends. The V gene's germline CDR1 is SEHNR and CDR2 FQNEAQ (reference sequence). This chain's CDR3 is CASPATRDLGPQDTQYF. Written as DNA, the CDR3 is TGTGCCAGCCCCGCGACTCGGGACTTAGGACCACAAGATACGCAGTATTTT.

The chain couples TRBV9 to TRBJ1-6; D gene unclear. Germline V gives CDR1 SGDLS, CDR2 YYNGEE. CDR3 length: 16 residues. The germline V and J ends were trimmed by 0 bases and 0 bases, with 7 bases remaining between them. In nucleotides, the CDR3 is TGTGCCAGCAGCGTAGGCGTGAGCTCCTATAATTCACCCCTCCACTTT. Translated, it gives CASSVGVSSYNSPLHF.

The chain's CDR3 is CASSITGQDETQYF. CDR3 DNA sequence: TGTGCCAGCAGCATCACCGGACAAGACGAGACCCAGTACTTC. The V call is TRBV9, the J call TRBJ2-5, with D possibly matching TRBD1 (5 bases). CDR1 SGDLS and CDR2 YYNGEE come from the germline V gene. With 4 bases removed from V and 5 bases from J, the gap between germline ends came to 15 bases. The CDR3 extends over 14 amino acids.

The chain couples TRBV6-5 to TRBJ1-4, with unresolved D. V lost 6 bases and J lost 2, with 13 bases in between. This CDR3 has 15 residues. Germline loops: CDR1 MNHEY, CDR2 SVGAGI. CDR3 loop: CASSLRTATNEKLFF. The CDR3 DNA sequence: TGTGCCAGCAGCCTCCGGACTGCTACTAATGAAAAACTGTTTTTT.

The chain joins TRBV9 to TRBJ2-7, with D maybe TRBD1 (6 bases). The CDR3 sequence is 15 residues long. Germline assignment: CDR1 SGDLS and CDR2 YYNGEE. V lost 2 bases, J lost 3 bases, and 15 bases lay in between. The CDR3 is CASSVKAGTSYEQYF. As DNA, the CDR3 is TGTGCCAGCAGCGTTAAGGCCGGGACAAGCTACGAGCAGTACTTC.

The chain recombines TRBV6-4 with TRBJ2-1, with 10 bases lining up with TRBD2. The CDR3 has 15 residues. In germline, CDR1 is MRHNA, CDR2 SNTAGT. With V trimmed by 6 bases and J by 9 bases, 11 bases remained unmatched. CDR3 in amino acids: CASSLGTSAFAEQFF. The CDR3 bases are TGTGCCAGCAGCCTGGGGACTAGCGCCTTCGCTGAGCAGTTCTTC.

The rearrangement links TRBV9 to TRBJ1-3, with D perhaps matching TRBD1 (6 bases). Trimming took off 3 bases at V and 2 bases at J, with 15 bases between the two ends. Germline assignment: CDR1 SGDLS and CDR2 YYNGEE. The CDR3 extends over 16 amino acids. CDR3 residues: CASSGERGGAGNTIYF. The DNA for the CDR3 is TGTGCCAGCAGCGGTGAGAGAGGGGGTGCTGGAAACACCATATATTTT.

The chain combines TRBV7-2 with TRBJ2-5, with TRBD2 identical over 7 bases. CDR1 SGHTA and CDR2 FQGNSA come from the germline V gene. The CDR3 length is 14 residues. V lost 3 bases and J lost 5; bases outside the gene matches: 6. For the CDR3, the DNA is TGTGCCAGCAGCTTTCAGAGGGGAGGGGAGACCCAGTACTTC. This gives the protein CASSFQRGGETQYF.

The chain recombines TRBV6-5 with TRBJ1-2; D is perhaps TRBD1 (6 bases). V was clipped by 7 bases and J by 0 bases, with 9 bases between them. This CDR3 comprises 13 residues. Germline loops: CDR1 MNHEY, CDR2 SVGAGI. CDR3 DNA sequence: TGTGCCAGCACCGGACAGACTAACTATGGCTACACCTTC. It translates to CASTGQTNYGYTF.

This clone was counted between two and nine times. The V call is TRBV27, the J call TRBJ1-1; D may be TRBD1 (6 bases). Germline V gives CDR1 MNHEY, CDR2 SMNVEV (reference sequence). This CDR3 has 16 residues. Trimming cost V 4 bases and J 1 base, with 16 bases left between them. The CDR3 region has the DNA TGTGCCAGCAGTTCCCCACCTGGCAGGGGGAACACTGAAGCTTTCTTT. Its translation is CASSSPPGRGNTEAFF.

The V call is TRBV3-1 (or the pseudogene TRBV3-2), the J call TRBJ2-2; TRBD2 is a possible D gene (7 bases). Germline CDR1 reads LGHDT; CDR2 reads YNNKEL (reference sequence). The CDR3 consists of 15 residues. V lost 1 base and J 4 bases, leaving 10 bases between the germline ends. For the CDR3, the DNA is TGTGCCAGCAGCCAAGGAGGGGGGGCCACCGGGGAGCTGTTTTTT. This translates into CASSQGGGATGELFF.

The chain uses TRBV19 and TRBJ1-5; unclear D gene. From germline, CDR1 is LNHDA and CDR2 SQIVND (reference sequence). The CDR3 is made up of 12 amino acids. CDR3 loop: CASVRGNQPQHF. The CDR3 nucleotides read TGTGCGAGTGTCCGGGGCAATCAGCCCCAGCATTTT.

The chain links TRBV18 to TRBJ1-6, with D perhaps matching TRBD1 (5 bases). The CDR3 consists of 14 residues. Trimming pared 5 bases from V and 7 bases from J, leaving 12 bases between. Germline CDR1 and CDR2: KGHSH and LQKENI. The CDR3 sequence is CASSKTVGNSPLHF. In DNA form, the CDR3 reads TGTGCCAGCTCAAAGACAGTGGGGAATTCACCCCTCCACTTT.

The chain has TRBV5-1 and TRBJ2-7, with D perhaps matching TRBD2 (5 bases). The CDR3 consists of 14 residues. Deletions cut 4 bases from V and 3 bases from J, with 14 bases between. CDR1 is SGHRS and CDR2 is YFSETQ in the germline V gene. The CDR3 region is CASSPRTDFYEQYF. Here the CDR3 DNA reads TGCGCCAGCAGCCCCAGGACGGACTTCTACGAGCAGTACTTC.